These T cell receptor beta chains were read from a single sample in a study of patients and donors after allogeneic stem cell transplantation. From the RT-PCR reads, TCRdb called clonotypes with MiXCR, one entry per CDR3 protein. Among about 24,000 distinct CDR3 sequences, roughly two fifths were seen once, and the ten largest hold 78%. Sample: blood, either unsorted or a sorted T cell fraction (not recorded which). All receptors come from a human donor who was either an allogeneic HSCT recipient or a stem cell or donor lymphocyte infusion donor (not recorded which). It is not recorded whose cells these are; they may come from a transplant donor. The CDR3 runs from the conserved cysteine through the conserved F or W. Fields, in order: clone size, J gene, CDR3 length, D gene, V gene, CDR3 protein, CDR3 DNA. D genes are given only for firm matches. Expanded clones are given a class, and other clones once, few, many or no size at all.

NA,TRBJ1-3,13,NA,TRBV3-1,CASSQAAGNTIYF,TGTGCCAGCAGCCAAGCAGCGGGAAACACCATATATTTT
NA,TRBJ2-1,14,NA,TRBV6-5,CASSALLVYNEQFF,TGTGCCAGCAGTGCGCTACTAGTCTACAATGAGCAGTTCTTC
NA,TRBJ2-7,17,TRBD2,TRBV14,CASSQVPGGSLTYEQYF,TGTGCCAGCAGCCAAGTACCCGGGGGGTCTCTGACCTACGAGCAGTACTTC
NA,TRBJ1-2,14,NA,TRBV7-3,CASSLSPDNYGYTF,TGTGCCAGCAGCTTAAGCCCTGATAACTATGGCTACACCTTC
NA,TRBJ1-3,16,NA,TRBV9,CASSVRPRGSGNTIYF,TGTGCCAGCAGCGTGAGACCTCGGGGGTCTGGAAACACCATATATTTT
NA,TRBJ2-1,17,NA,TRBV5-6,CASSSLWTPPPYNEQFF,TGTGCCAGCAGCTCTCTTTGGACACCTCCTCCCTACAATGAGCAGTTCTTC
few,TRBJ2-3,12,NA,TRBV7-6,CASSLSGDTQYF,TGTGCCAGCAGCTTAAGCGGAGATACGCAGTATTTT
once,TRBJ1-1,15,TRBD1,TRBV5-8,CASSLNPQGETEAFF,TGTGCCAGCAGCCTCAACCCCCAGGGGGAGACTGAAGCTTTCTTT
NA,TRBJ2-5,16,TRBD2,TRBV5-1,CASSFLAGGRQETQYF,TGCGCCAGCAGCTTCCTAGCGGGGGGACGACAAGAGACCCAGTACTTC
few,TRBJ2-2,16,TRBD2,TRBV5-1,CASSSGLAGGTGELFF,TGCGCCAGCAGCTCCGGACTAGCGGGAGGCACCGGGGAGCTGTTTTTT
NA,TRBJ1-6,17,NA,TRBV5-6,CASSLRTIRGLNSPLHF,TGTGCCAGCAGCTTAAGGACAATCCGAGGCCTTAATTCACCCCTCCACTTT
NA,TRBJ1-6,14,NA,TRBV3-1,CASSQDRVVSPLHF,TGTGCCAGCAGCCAAGACAGGGTGGTGTCACCCCTCCACTTT
NA,TRBJ2-2,16,NA,TRBV4-2,CASSQGPGQPTGELFF,TGTGCCAGCAGCCAAGGTCCAGGACAGCCCACCGGGGAGCTGTTTTTT
NA,TRBJ1-5,14,NA,TRBV5-6,CASSLGQLNQPQHF,TGTGCCAGCAGCTTGGGGCAGCTCAATCAGCCCCAGCATTTT
few,TRBJ1-1,13,TRBD1,TRBV10-2,CASEGQGNTEAFF,TGCGCCAGCGAGGGACAGGGGAACACTGAAGCTTTCTTT
few,TRBJ1-1,15,TRBD1,TRBV29-1,CSVDATGVFGTEAFF,TGCAGCGTTGATGCGACAGGGGTATTTGGCACTGAAGCTTTCTTT
NA,TRBJ1-6,14,TRBD1,TRBV5-1,CASRTGGINSPLHF,TGCGCCAGCAGAACAGGGGGGATTAATTCACCCCTCCACTTT
NA,TRBJ1-4,12,NA,TRBV10-3,CATGEQGEKLFF,TGTGCCACCGGCGAACAGGGAGAAAAACTGTTTTTT
NA,TRBJ2-2,12,NA,TRBV2,CARGPNTGELFF,TGTGCCAGGGGACCGAACACCGGGGAGCTGTTTTTT
few,TRBJ1-2,15,NA,TRBV6-6,CASSYSSGYGYGYTF,TGTGCCAGCAGTTACTCGTCAGGATATGGATATGGCTACACCTTC
NA,TRBJ1-6,12,NA,TRBV5-5,CASSLADSPLHF,TGTGCCAGCAGCTTGGCGGATTCACCCCTCCACTTT